This T cell receptor beta chain was recovered during a study of molecular identifiers for immune sequencing clone quantification (dated by TCRdb to the late 2010s). For the study in its entirety: For a replicate experiment, the RNA from either approximately 20,000 or 100,000 naive CD8 T cells was divided into five aliquots, and four of those aliquots went on to sequencing. This methods study benchmarked molecular-identifier clustering-based TCR repertoire sequencing (MIDCIRS) and TCR RNA copy counting, using CD8 T cells to do so.

Libraries of naive CD8 T cells were built from around 18,000 to 910,000 sorted cells, with 10%, 30% or 50% of the purified RNA used. Naive CD8 T cells were FACS-sorted as CD8+CD4-CCR7+CD45RA+ on a BD FACSAria II into RLT Plus buffer. Detection sensitivity was tested by spiking Jurkat RNA equal to roughly 9 TCR copies' worth into samples containing about 20,000-1,100,000 naive CD8 T cells. Enrichment of CD8 T cells was done with RosetteSep CD8+ T Cell Enrichment Cocktail plus Ficoll-Paque, and ACK red cell lysis came afterward. This clonotype was seen ten or more times. What antigen it recognizes has not been identified. Base qualities are not recorded, but no much larger clone differs from it by a single base. Library preparation was by PCR. The run used an Illumina HiSeq 4000. Bulk TCR libraries were made following a previously described method, with the TCR primers given in Table S5. Total RNA was purified with the Qiagen AllPrep DNA/RNA kit. Before any analysis, reads coming from multiple sequencing runs of the same library were combined into one pool. Per the original workflow: Reads were retained only if the reads had an exact TCR constant sequence, and the retained reads were trimmed to 150 nt and grouped according to their 12-nt molecular barcodes. Reads in each barcode group were sub-clustered using a 15% Levenshtein threshold, and a quality-weighted consensus sequence was built for each RNA molecule. Non-functional sequences were discarded, and so were lower-count sequences lying one edit away from another sequence. On the basis of fitting two negative binomial distributions, barcode sub-clusters with fewer than 20% of the maximum read count were discarded. TCRdb reanalyzed the raw reads on its own, using fastp at Q25 for trimming and MiXCR for clone calling, and kept in-frame beta chains. Each entry is one CDR3 protein sequence, shown with its most common DNA and genes. TCRdb, rather than the study authors, made the V and J calls. Recorded for this sample are 70,000 to 90,000 distinct CDR3 sequences; about 21% of them occurred a single time. Of the sample, roughly 1% falls within the top ten clones.

Summary of the overall study and its limitations: When barcode sub-clustering was not used, chimeric consensus sequences inflated TCR diversity, with chimeras reaching as high as 47%. In CMV-specific effector cells, clones with more than 20 RNA copies contained over 99% of molecules, whereas in naive cells such clones contained under 1% of molecules. Modeling indicated about 3 TCR RNA copies recovered per cell, compared with about 9.7 by digital PCR, which implies a capture efficiency of approximately 30%. Spiked-in Jurkat TCR RNA equivalent to a single cell was reported to be detectable even among approximately 900,000 naive CD8 T cells. Highly expanded clone sizes could be underestimated if identical TCR molecules share a barcode. Naive libraries contained spiked-in Jurkat TCR RNA (around eleven copies' worth), which is not part of the donor repertoire.

The sample was naive CD8+ T cells from blood, with Jurkat cell RNA spiked in. What the cell subset or site label conveys for this sample: FACS-sorted CD8+CD4-CCR7+CD45RA+ naive T cells. The sequence was obtained from a human donor in good health. Some libraries in this study had Jurkat cell RNA spiked in.

The CDR3 has the sequence CASSQEMTYEQYF. The base sequence is TGCGCCAGCAGCCAAGAGATGACGTACGAGCAGTACTTC. Recombination connected TRBV4-3 to TRBJ2-7, with the D gene not clear enough to name. Trimming takes 0 bases from V and 4 bases from J, and the germline ends sit 7 bases apart. Sequences LGHNA (CDR1) and YSLEER (CDR2) are obtained from the germline V gene. CDR3 length: 13 amino acids, cysteine to phenylalanine. The retained sequence is limited to the CDR3, 39 bases, with the frame set at the first base.